Detailed here is one T cell receptor beta chain. Germline loops: CDR1 MNHNS, CDR2 SASEGT. Trimming shortened V by 0 bases and J by 6 bases, and 12 bases separated the two germline ends. The CDR3 contains 14 residues. Sequenced by immunoSEQ multiplex PCR; TCRdb stores in-frame clones only, minus some. In the table there are about 98,000 clones, 87% of which are singletons. This entry belongs to a study of OX40 agonist ivuxolimab in advanced cancers. Study at large: Age averaged around 54 years (range about 20 to 80), and 70% to 85% were male.

Sequenced here: CD4+ or CD8+ T cells sorted from blood, sampled in a trial of the OX40 agonist ivuxolimab. The chain is built from TRBV6-1 and TRBJ2-7, with D possibly TRBD1 on 6 matching bases. This TCR derives from an adult with an advanced solid tumor such as melanoma, head and neck, liver or kidney cancer. Here the CDR3 DNA reads TGTGCCAGCAGTGAAGCCGGCAGGGGTGGCGAGCAGTACTTC. Translated, it gives CASSEAGRGGEQYF.